This T cell receptor (beta chain) was recorded in a study of T cell responses to AZD1222 COVID-19 vaccine. Sequencing was performed with immunoSEQ multiplex PCR; in TCRdb, only in-frame clones are kept and a portion is missing. The data contain about 110,000 clones, approximately 86% of them singletons. Material: peripheral blood, obtained on day 0 of MenACWY control vaccination. This receptor was taken from an adult in good health.

This CDR3 is CAISESTTNYGYTF. CDR3 bases: TGTGCCATCAGTGAGTCCACTACTAACTATGGCTACACCTTC. The V and J genes are TRBV10-3 and TRBJ1-2; no clear D gene. V was cut by 0 bases and J by 0 bases, with 5 bases left in between. CDR1 is ENHRY and CDR2 is SYGVKD in the germline V gene. The CDR3 spans 14 residues.